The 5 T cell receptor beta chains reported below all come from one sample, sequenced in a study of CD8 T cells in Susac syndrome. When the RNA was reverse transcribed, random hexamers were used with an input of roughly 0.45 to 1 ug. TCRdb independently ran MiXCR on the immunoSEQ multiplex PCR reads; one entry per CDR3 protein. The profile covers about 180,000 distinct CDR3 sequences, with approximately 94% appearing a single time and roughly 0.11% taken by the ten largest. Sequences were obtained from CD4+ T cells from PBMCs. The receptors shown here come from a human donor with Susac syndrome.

The CDR3, as DNA: TGCAGCGTTGGACAGGGCGGCTACGAGCAGTACTTC. It specifies CSVGQGGYEQYF. The J gene is TRBJ2-7, the V gene TRBV29-1; 7 bases align to TRBD1. Per germline, CDR1 SQVTM and CDR2 ANQGSEA. Losses at the gene ends were 4 bases for V and 3 bases for J; bases not matched to a gene: 3. The CDR3 contains 12 residues.

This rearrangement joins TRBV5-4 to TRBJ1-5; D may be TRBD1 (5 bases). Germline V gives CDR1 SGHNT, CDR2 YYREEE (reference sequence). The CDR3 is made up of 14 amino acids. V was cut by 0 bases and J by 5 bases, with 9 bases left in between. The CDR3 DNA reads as TGTGCCAGCAGCTTGGGGCTAGGGGATCAGCCCCAGCATTTT. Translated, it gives CASSLGLGDQPQHF.

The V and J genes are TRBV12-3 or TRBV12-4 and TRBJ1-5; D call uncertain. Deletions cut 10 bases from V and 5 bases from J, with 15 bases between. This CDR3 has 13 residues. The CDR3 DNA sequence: TGTGCCACCAGAGGGCGCGGGGATCAGCCCCAGCATTTT. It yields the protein CATRGRGDQPQHF.

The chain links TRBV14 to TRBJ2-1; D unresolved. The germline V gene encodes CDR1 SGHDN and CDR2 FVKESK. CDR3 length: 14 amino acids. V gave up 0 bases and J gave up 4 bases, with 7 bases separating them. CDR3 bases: TGTGCCAGCAGCCAAGATCGGTGGTACAATGAGCAGTTCTTC. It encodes CASSQDRWYNEQFF. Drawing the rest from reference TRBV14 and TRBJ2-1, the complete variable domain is EAGVTQFPSHSVIEKGQTVTLRCDPISGHDNLYWYRRVMGKEIKFLLHFVKESKQDESGMPNNRFLAERTGGTYSTLKVQPAELEDSGVYFCASSQDRWYNEQFFGPGTRLTVL.

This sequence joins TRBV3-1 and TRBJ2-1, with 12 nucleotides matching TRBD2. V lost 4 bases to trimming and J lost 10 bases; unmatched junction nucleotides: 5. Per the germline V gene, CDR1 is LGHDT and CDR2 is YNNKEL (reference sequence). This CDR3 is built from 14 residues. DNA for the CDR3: TGTGCCAGCAGCCCGCTAGCGGGGGGGCGAGAGCAGTTCTTC. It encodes CASSPLAGGREQFF.